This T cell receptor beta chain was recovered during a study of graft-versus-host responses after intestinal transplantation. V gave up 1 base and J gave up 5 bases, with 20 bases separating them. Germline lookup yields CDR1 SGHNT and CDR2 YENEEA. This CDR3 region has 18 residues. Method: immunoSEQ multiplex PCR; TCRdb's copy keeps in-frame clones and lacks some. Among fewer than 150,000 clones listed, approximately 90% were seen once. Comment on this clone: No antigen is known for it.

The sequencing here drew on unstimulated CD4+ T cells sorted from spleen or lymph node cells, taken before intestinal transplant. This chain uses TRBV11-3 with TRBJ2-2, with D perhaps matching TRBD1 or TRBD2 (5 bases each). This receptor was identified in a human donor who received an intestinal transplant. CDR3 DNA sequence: TGTGCCAGCAGCTTAGTATCGTGGGACCCAATGGTAACCGGGGAGCTGTTTTTT. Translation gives CASSLVSWDPMVTGELFF. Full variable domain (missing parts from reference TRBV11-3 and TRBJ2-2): EAGVVQSPRYKIIEKKQPVAFWCNPISGHNTLYWYLQNLGQGPELLIRYENEEAVDDSQLPKDRFSAERLKGVDSTLKIQPAELGDSAVYLCASSLVSWDPMVTGELFFGEGSRLTVL.